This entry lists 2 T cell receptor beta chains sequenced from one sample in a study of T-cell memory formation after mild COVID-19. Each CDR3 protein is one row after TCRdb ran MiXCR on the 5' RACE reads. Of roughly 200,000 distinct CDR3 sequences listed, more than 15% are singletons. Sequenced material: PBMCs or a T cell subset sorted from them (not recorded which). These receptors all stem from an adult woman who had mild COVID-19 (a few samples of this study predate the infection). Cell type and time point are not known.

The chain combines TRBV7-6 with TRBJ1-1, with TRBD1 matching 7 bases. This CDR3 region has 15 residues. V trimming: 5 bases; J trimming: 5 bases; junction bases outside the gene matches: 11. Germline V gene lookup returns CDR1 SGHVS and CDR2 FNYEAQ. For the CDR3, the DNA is TGTGCCAGCAGCCCGAAGTACAGGGGAGGTACTGAAGCTTTCTTT. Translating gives CASSPKYRGGTEAFF.

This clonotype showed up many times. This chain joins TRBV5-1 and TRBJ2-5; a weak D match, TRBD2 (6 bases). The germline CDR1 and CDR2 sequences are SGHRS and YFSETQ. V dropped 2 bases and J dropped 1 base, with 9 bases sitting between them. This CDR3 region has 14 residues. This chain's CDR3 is CASSLTSTQETQYF. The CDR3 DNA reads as TGCGCCAGCAGCTTAACTAGCACCCAAGAGACCCAGTACTTC.